The 29 T cell receptor beta chains presented below share a single source sample, sequenced in a study of T cell changes during pregnancy in multiple sclerosis. The repertoire was sequenced with immunoSEQ multiplex PCR; TCRdb's copy has only in-frame clones and lacks some. Of some 54,000 clones detected, roughly 93% appear once; the ten largest clones hold more than 1.5%. Sequencing was performed on peripheral blood, taken after pregnancy. These receptors were obtained from a female donor with multiple sclerosis, enrolled in a pregnancy study.

The chain carries TRBV9 and TRBJ1-6; D is possibly TRBD1 (5 bases). The V gene lost 4 bases and the J gene lost 10 bases, with 18 bases spanning the gap. The CDR3 has 15 residues. Germline lookup yields CDR1 SGDLS and CDR2 YYNGEE. CDR3 in amino acids: CASSLRDSSYSPLHF. The CDR3 DNA reads TGTGCCAGCAGCTTAAGGGACTCGAGCTACTCACCCCTCCACTTT. Based on the CDR3 plus reference TRBV9 and TRBJ1-6, the full variable domain is DSGVTQTPKHLITATGQRVTLRCSPRSGDLSVYWYQQSLDQGLQFLIQYYNGEERAKGNILERFSAQQFPDLHSELNLSSLELGDSALYFCASSLRDSSYSPLHFGNGTRLTVT.

A word on this clone: Different DNA sequences within this sample yield the same CDR3. This chain joins TRBV19 and TRBJ1-5, with a weak D call TRBD1 (5 bases). The CDR3 extends over 14 amino acids. Trimming took 3 bases from V and 2 from J, leaving 8 bases between them. The V gene's germline CDR1 is LNHDA and CDR2 SQIVND (reference sequence). This CDR3 is CASSMQGGNQPQHF. The CDR3 nucleotides read TGTGCCAGTAGTATGCAGGGTGGCAATCAGCCCCAGCATTTT.

This clone showed up just once. The rearrangement joins TRBV19 to TRBJ1-2; D not certain. Trimming left V 3 bases short and J 0 bases short, with 11 bases between. In germline, CDR1 is LNHDA, CDR2 SQIVND (reference sequence). This CDR3 has 15 residues. This chain's CDR3 is CASSMLAGPNYGYTF. CDR3 DNA: TGTGCCAGTAGTATGCTGGCAGGCCCTAACTATGGCTACACCTTC.

The V gene is TRBV11-2, the J gene TRBJ2-3; D is uncertain. V was clipped by 5 bases and J by 6 bases, with 15 bases between them. Per germline, CDR1 SGHAT and CDR2 FQNNGV. The CDR3 consists of 14 residues. The CDR3 region is CASSPGWVRDTQYF. Written as DNA, the CDR3 is TGTGCCAGCAGCCCGGGTTGGGTCCGTGATACGCAGTATTTT.

The gene calls are TRBV7-2 and TRBJ2-7, with TRBD1 matching over 12 bases. In germline, CDR1 is SGHTA, CDR2 FQGNSA. V lost 3 bases to trimming and J lost 5 bases; unmatched junction nucleotides: 2. This CDR3 has 14 amino acids. CDR3 nucleotides: TGTGCCAGCAGCTTGGGACAGGGGGCTCACGAGCAGTACTTC. Its protein is CASSLGQGAHEQYF.

There are many counts of this clone. This chain uses TRBV7-9 with TRBJ2-7, with D possibly matching TRBD1 (6 bases). This CDR3 region has 14 residues. Per germline, CDR1 SEHNR and CDR2 FQNEAQ (reference sequence). Trimming took off 4 bases at V and 6 bases at J, with 16 bases between the two ends. The CDR3 reads CASSSDSRVIEQYF. DNA for the CDR3: TGTGCCAGCAGCTCGGACAGTAGGGTAATCGAGCAGTACTTC.

DNA for the CDR3: TGTGCCAGCAGCTTGGCAGGGGGCAGCGAGACCCAGTACTTC. Translating it yields CASSLAGGSETQYF. The chain joins TRBV7-6 to TRBJ2-5; TRBD1 matches at 8 bases. The length of the CDR3 is 14 residues. Losses at the gene ends were 3 bases for V and 5 bases for J; bases not matched to a gene: 5. Germline assignment: CDR1 SGHVS and CDR2 FNYEAQ.

The chain combines TRBV18 with TRBJ2-7; 10 positions match TRBD2. In germline, CDR1 is KGHSH, CDR2 LQKENI. The CDR3 covers 16 residues. J gave up 2 bases and V 2 bases, and 6 bases lay outside the gene matches. The chain's CDR3 is CASSPATSGPTYEQYF. Written as DNA, the CDR3 is TGTGCCAGCTCACCAGCGACTAGCGGGCCGACCTACGAGCAGTACTTC.

This sequence joins TRBV7-2 and TRBJ2-1; 7 bases are a match to TRBD1. The V and J ends lost 5 bases and 7 bases, in that order; junction bases with no gene match: 8. Germline CDR1 SGHTA, CDR2 FQGNSA. There are 14 residues in the CDR3. CDR3 residues: CASSRRDSVNEQFF. As DNA, the CDR3 is TGTGCCAGCAGCCGTCGGGACAGCGTTAATGAGCAGTTCTTC.

The CDR3 coding sequence is TGCGCCAACGGAGGGGTCGGCTACACCTTC. Translated: CANGGVGYTF. The chain links TRBV10-1 to TRBJ1-2; maybe TRBD1 (5 bases). V was clipped by 10 bases and J by 8 bases, with 11 bases between them. From germline, CDR1 is WNHNN and CDR2 SYGVQD (reference sequence). The CDR3 totals 10 residues.

This CDR3 is CASSALPTSPTLYNEQFF. In DNA form, the CDR3 reads TGTGCCAGCAGCGCACTCCCTACTAGCCCGACGCTTTACAATGAGCAGTTCTTC. The J gene is TRBJ2-1, the V gene TRBV9; a possible D gene is TRBD2 (6 bases). V lost 3 bases and J 4 bases, leaving 23 bases between the germline ends. The CDR3 has 18 amino acids. Germline V gene lookup returns CDR1 SGDLS and CDR2 YYNGEE. Full variable domain (missing parts from reference TRBV9 and TRBJ2-1): DSGVTQTPKHLITATGQRVTLRCSPRSGDLSVYWYQQSLDQGLQFLIQYYNGEERAKGNILERFSAQQFPDLHSELNLSSLELGDSALYFCASSALPTSPTLYNEQFFGPGTRLTVL.

The chain employs TRBV7-9 and TRBJ2-1; a possible D gene is TRBD2 (6 bases). The CDR3 is 13 amino acids. Germline V gene sequence: CDR1 SEHNR, CDR2 FQNEAQ (reference sequence). V lost 3 bases and J 13 bases, leaving 16 bases between the germline ends. CDR3 DNA: TGTGCCAGCAGCTTTGAGACGGTACTAGCCCAGTTCTTC. It is translated as CASSFETVLAQFF.

The chain carries TRBV6-5 and TRBJ2-4; D unclear. Germline V gives CDR1 MNHEY, CDR2 SVGAGI. Trimming stripped 0 bases from V and 8 bases from J, with 14 bases between. The CDR3 has 15 residues. The CDR3 nucleotides read TGTGCCAGCAGTTACTCGATAGTTGGTCGGGACATTCAGTACTTC. This codes for CASSYSIVGRDIQYF.

The rearrangement links TRBV4-2 to TRBJ2-2, with D uncertain. Germline CDR1 is LGHNA and CDR2 is YNFKEQ. The CDR3 is 15 residues long. Trimming took off 2 bases at V and 4 bases at J, with 11 bases between the two ends. CDR3 amino acids: CASSQPDSLTGELFF. CDR3 sequence (DNA): TGTGCCAGCAGCCAACCTGACTCCCTCACCGGGGAGCTGTTTTTT.

V gene TRBV2 combines with J gene TRBJ1-2; no definite D call. The CDR3 covers 13 residues. The V gene lost 2 bases and the J gene lost 4 bases, with 8 bases spanning the gap. CDR1 is SNHLY, CDR2 FYNNEI, per germline. The CDR3 protein is CASSEPGFYGYTF. The CDR3 region has the DNA TGTGCCAGCAGTGAACCGGGTTTCTATGGCTACACCTTC.

J is TRBJ1-3 and V is TRBV19, with D unclear. This CDR3 is 16 amino acids long. CDR1 is LNHDA and CDR2 is SQIVND in the germline V gene (reference sequence). V was shortened by 5 bases and J by 0 bases, with 14 bases between the two germline ends. Written as DNA, the CDR3 is TGTGCCAGTAGTTCCCGGACTGCTAGCTCTGGAAACACCATATATTTT. Translated: CASSSRTASSGNTIYF.

V is TRBV7-2 and J is TRBJ2-2, with a tentative D call TRBD2 (5 bases). Germline CDR1 is SGHTA and CDR2 is FQGNSA. The CDR3 contains 15 residues. V lost 1 base and J lost 7, with 13 bases in between. The DNA of the CDR3 is TGTGCCAGCAGCTTAGAATCCGAGGGTATCGGGGAGCTGTTTTTT. This sequence encodes CASSLESEGIGELFF.

The chain combines TRBV4-1 with TRBJ1-1, with a tentative D call TRBD1 (5 bases). Per germline, CDR1 MGHRA and CDR2 YSYEKL. The CDR3 length is 16 residues. Trimming took off 1 base at V and 3 bases at J, with 15 bases between the two ends. CDR3 nucleotides: TGCGCCAGCAGCCAAGGTAGGGGTTTCGGATACACTGAAGCTTTCTTT. This gives the protein CASSQGRGFGYTEAFF.

The CDR3 DNA reads as TGTGCCAGCAGTTACAGGGACAGGGACCAGTTCTTC. Translation gives CASSYRDRDQFF. This chain connects TRBV6-6 to TRBJ2-1, with 9 positions matching TRBD1. Germline V gives CDR1 MNHNY, CDR2 SVGAGI (reference sequence). V dropped 2 bases and J dropped 13; count of bases not matched to a gene: 3. This CDR3 has 12 residues.

The rearrangement uses TRBV7-9 and TRBJ1-4; 9 bases fit TRBD1. The CDR3 contains 17 residues. From germline, CDR1 is SEHNR and CDR2 FQNEAQ (reference sequence). With V trimmed by 5 bases and J by 4 bases, 11 bases remained unmatched. The CDR3 protein is CASSRTGTGTLNEKLFF. DNA of the CDR3: TGTGCCAGCAGCCGGACGGGGACAGGGACTCTTAATGAAAAACTGTTTTTT.

The J gene is TRBJ2-1, the V gene TRBV6-5; D is unclear. This CDR3 is built from 13 residues. Per germline, CDR1 MNHEY and CDR2 SVGAGI. V was trimmed by 6 bases and J by 3 bases, leaving 9 bases between them. The CDR3 region is CASSPRNYNEQFF. The CDR3 nucleotides are TGTGCCAGCAGCCCGCGGAACTACAATGAGCAGTTCTTC.

The chain is built from TRBV5-4 and TRBJ2-1, with 7 bases matching TRBD2. Germline V gives CDR1 SGHNT, CDR2 YYREEE (reference sequence). CDR3 length equals 20 residues. V trimming: 2 bases; J trimming: 0 bases; junction bases outside the gene matches: 17. CDR3 region: CASSLPEGLAAKGSYNEQFF. In DNA, the CDR3 is TGTGCCAGCAGCTTACCGGAAGGGCTAGCGGCGAAGGGCTCCTACAATGAGCAGTTCTTC.

The chain links TRBV28 to TRBJ1-3; no definite D call. Germline V gene sequence: CDR1 MDHEN, CDR2 SYDVKM. CDR3 size: 14 residues. V lost 3 bases and J 0 bases, leaving 6 bases between the germline ends. The CDR3 sequence: CASSFRSSGNTIYF. In DNA, the CDR3 is TGTGCCAGCAGTTTCCGGAGCTCTGGAAACACCATATATTTT.

The rearrangement joins TRBV19 to TRBJ2-7, with a tentative D call TRBD2 (6 bases). The germline V and J ends were trimmed by 5 bases and 6 bases, with 20 bases remaining between them. CDR1 is LNHDA and CDR2 is SQIVND in the germline V gene (reference sequence). This CDR3 contains 15 residues. CDR3 DNA: TGTGCCAGTAGTTCCCCCCGGGGGTCCGGAGGCGAGCAGTACTTC. This sequence encodes CASSSPRGSGGEQYF.

V is TRBV10-3 and J is TRBJ2-3, with D unclear. Trimming shortened V by 7 bases and J by 0 bases, and 11 bases separated the two germline ends. The CDR3 spans 14 residues. The germline V gene has CDR1 ENHRY and CDR2 SYGVKD. The CDR3 sequence is CAIKPIGSTDTQYF. The CDR3, as DNA: TGTGCCATCAAGCCGATCGGTAGCACAGATACGCAGTATTTT.

The chain is built from TRBV9 and TRBJ1-3; 7 nucleotides agree with TRBD1. The J segment lost 1 base and the V segment lost 4 bases, leaving 8 bases of the junction unmatched. CDR3 length equals 16 residues. CDR1 and CDR2 from the germline V gene are SGDLS and YYNGEE. Here the CDR3 reads CASSLLGTVSGNTIYF. The CDR3 DNA sequence: TGTGCCAGCAGCCTCCTCGGGACAGTATCTGGAAACACCATATATTTT.

CDR3 DNA: TGTGCCAGCAGCAGGGGGGCACTAGCGGACTCCTACGAGCAGTACTTC. Its translation: CASSRGALADSYEQYF. V usage is TRBV5-8 and J usage is TRBJ2-7; 8 bases match TRBD2. Trimming took 4 bases from V and 0 from J; bases not matched to a gene: 9. In germline, CDR1 is SGHTS, CDR2 YDEGEE. The CDR3 extends over 16 amino acids.

A note on this clone: The same CDR3 arises from other DNA sequences in this sample as well. The rearrangement links TRBV19 to TRBJ1-5, with 7 bases lining up with TRBD1. Losses at the gene ends were 6 bases for V and 1 base for J; bases not matched to a gene: 3. This CDR3 is 14 amino acids long. Germline assignment: CDR1 LNHDA and CDR2 SQIVND (reference sequence). CDR3 sequence reads: CASSRTGSNQPQHF. CDR3 sequence (DNA): TGTGCCAGTAGCCGGACAGGAAGCAATCAGCCCCAGCATTTT.

This clone was picked up one time. The chain links TRBV5-1 to TRBJ2-7; D might be TRBD1 (6 bases). The CDR3 runs 13 residues. Germline V gives CDR1 SGHRS, CDR2 YFSETQ. V was pared by 5 bases and J by 2 bases, with 11 bases between. The CDR3 nucleotides read TGCGCCAGCAGGGCAGGGGTGGCCTACGAGCAGTACTTC. The encoded protein is CASRAGVAYEQYF.